Below, 9 T cell receptor beta chains from the same sample are listed, as sequenced in a study of identifying expanded T cells in peripheral blood (dated by TCRdb to about 2019). The library was generated by the immunoSEQ multiplex PCR assay. TCRdb stores this immuneACCESS table with in-frame sequences only. Part of the clones is absent; in the studies checked, under half of the shortfall reflects unresolved V genes, and no reason is known for the rest. The sample records under 100,000 clones, roughly 84% of which are singletons. The biggest ten clones account for less than 5% of the sample. The sequenced sample was blood. The receptors shown here come from a person between 18 and 69 years old in good health.

To note about this clone: Distinct nucleotide sequences in the sample also encode this CDR3. V and J are TRBV19 and TRBJ1-3; TRBD1 might be the D (5 bases). This CDR3 comprises 15 residues. From germline, CDR1 is LNHDA and CDR2 SQIVND (reference sequence). Trimming left V 3 bases short and J 0 bases short, with 9 bases between. As DNA, the CDR3 is TGTGCCAGTAGTATTGAGGGGTCCTCTGGAAACACCATATATTTT. It yields the protein CASSIEGSSGNTIYF.

The chain employs TRBV10-3 and TRBJ2-1; D remains ambiguous. This CDR3 contains 15 residues. Trimming took 4 bases from V and 0 from J, leaving 10 bases between them. CDR1 is ENHRY and CDR2 is SYGVKD in the germline V gene. CDR3 region: CAISGQVSSYNEQFF. The CDR3 DNA follows: TGTGCCATCAGTGGGCAGGTCAGCTCCTACAATGAGCAGTTCTTC.

This clone was detected only a few times. The rearrangement joins TRBV6-5 to TRBJ1-2; perhaps TRBD1 as D (5 bases). V lost 6 bases, J lost 4 bases, and 9 bases lay in between. Germline loops: CDR1 MNHEY, CDR2 SVGAGI. The CDR3 runs 12 residues. Written as DNA, the CDR3 is TGTGCCAGCAGGGGGGGAGGCTATGGCTACACCTTC. Amino acid sequence: CASRGGGYGYTF.

This clone showed up just a few times. The rearrangement links TRBV10-3 to TRBJ2-7; TRBD2 agrees at 15 bases. V gave up 10 bases and J gave up 4 bases; unmatched junction bases: 5. The CDR3 spans 14 residues. Germline lookup yields CDR1 ENHRY and CDR2 SYGVKD. CDR3: CATRTSGGAYEQYF. The CDR3 DNA sequence: TGTGCCACCAGGACTAGCGGGGGGGCATACGAGCAGTACTTC.

This clone has just one count. The chain links TRBV7-9 to TRBJ1-1, with D perhaps matching TRBD1 (5 bases). Germline V gene sequence: CDR1 SEHNR, CDR2 FQNEAQ (reference sequence). There are 13 residues in the CDR3. V lost 4 bases and J lost 8, with 14 bases in between. The CDR3 nucleotides are TGTGCCAGCAGCTCCCAACTTCAGGGCGAAGCTTTCTTT. Amino acid sequence: CASSSQLQGEAFF.

The V gene is TRBV30, the J gene TRBJ2-1; 7 bases align to TRBD2. This CDR3 has 13 residues. From germline, CDR1 is GTSNPN and CDR2 SVGIG (reference sequence). V lost 4 bases, J lost 6 bases, and 6 bases stayed unmatched. The CDR3 DNA reads TGTGCCTGGAAATCCCCTAGCGGCAATGAGCAGTTCTTC. This translates into CAWKSPSGNEQFF. The whole variable domain, remainder taken from reference TRBV30 and TRBJ2-1, is SQTIHQWPATLVQPVGSPLSLECTVEGTSNPNLYWYRQAAGRGLQLLFYSVGIGQISSEVPQNLSASRPQDRQFILSSKKLLLSDSGFYLCAWKSPSGNEQFFGPGTRLTVL.

The rearrangement joins TRBV10-1 to TRBJ2-7; D not resolved. The CDR3 loop spans 14 amino acids. V shed 0 bases and J shed 2 bases, with 8 bases lying between them. CDR1 is WNHNN and CDR2 is SYGVQD in the germline V gene (reference sequence). Here the CDR3 DNA reads TGCGCCAGCAGTGAGTCCGGGTTTCCCTACGAGCAGTACTTC. It translates to CASSESGFPYEQYF.

This rearrangement joins TRBV4-1 to TRBJ2-1; 11 nucleotides line up with TRBD2. V gave up 8 bases and J gave up 3 bases; unmatched junction bases: 6. The CDR3 has 15 residues. CDR1 and CDR2 from the germline V gene are MGHRA and YSYEKL. The chain's CDR3 is CASVPSGGNYNEQFF. CDR3 coding DNA: TGCGCCAGCGTCCCTAGCGGGGGGAACTACAATGAGCAGTTCTTC.

The CDR3 reads CASSIGSGRGETQYF. The CDR3 DNA sequence: TGTGCCAGTAGTATAGGCTCGGGGAGGGGGGAGACCCAGTACTTC. The genes are TRBV19 and TRBJ2-5, with D perhaps matching TRBD2 (7 bases). The CDR3 is made up of 15 amino acids. V gave up 1 base and J gave up 5 bases, with 14 bases separating them. The germline V gene encodes CDR1 LNHDA and CDR2 SQIVND (reference sequence).